These T cell receptor beta chains were read from a single sample in a study of CD8+CD57+ T cells in acquired aplastic anemia. TCRdb re-called the reads through MiXCR, storing one row per CDR3 protein. The table records about 190,000 distinct CDR3 sequences, 40% to 50% of them present only once. The specimen sequenced was sorted CD4+, CD8+, or CD8+CD57+ T cells (not recorded which) from PBMCs. All receptors come from a human donor with aplastic anemia. Each CDR3 is given with its conserved first and last residue. D genes are given only for firm matches. Clone size is not always given. Where it is, it says once, few, many or a class for expanded clones.

NA | TRBJ1-2 | TRBV29-1 | NA | 11 | CSDWTVYGYTF | TGCAGCGACTGGACGGTATATGGCTACACCTTC
NA | TRBJ1-6 | TRBV5-1 | few | 17 | CASSFRAGESYNSPLHF | TGCGCCAGCAGCTTCCGGGCGGGCGAGTCCTATAATTCACCCCTCCACTTT
NA | TRBJ2-7 | TRBV6-1 | many | 15 | CASSEYRSSSYEQYF | TGTGCCAGCAGTGAATATAGGTCGTCCTCCTACGAGCAGTACTTC
NA | TRBJ2-5 | TRBV5-1 | once | 16 | CASSRQGRTGVETQYF | TGCGCCAGCAGCAGACAGGGAAGGACGGGAGTAGAGACCCAGTACTTC
TRBD2 | TRBJ2-2 | TRBV20-1 | many | 15 | CSARSGSWNTGELFF | TGCAGTGCTAGGAGCGGGAGTTGGAACACCGGGGAGCTGTTTTTT
NA | TRBJ2-7 | TRBV20-1 | NA | 10 | CSATWGEQYF | TGCAGTGCTACGTGGGGCGAGCAGTACTTC
NA | TRBJ2-2 | TRBV9 | NA | 13 | CASSEARAGELFF | TGTGCCAGCAGCGAAGCACGCGCCGGGGAGCTGTTTTTT
NA | TRBJ2-5 | TRBV7-2 | NA | 14 | CASRVKGRQETQYF | TGTGCCAGCAGGGTAAAGGGCAGACAAGAGACCCAGTACTTC
TRBD2 | TRBJ2-7 | TRBV11-1 | NA | 17 | CASSPRLTSGRSNEQYF | TGTGCCAGCAGCCCCAGGTTGACTAGCGGGAGATCCAACGAGCAGTACTTC
NA | TRBJ2-5 | TRBV2 | few | 11 | CASGVGETQYF | TGTGCCAGCGGGGTTGGGGAGACCCAGTACTTC
NA | TRBJ1-6 | TRBV11-2 | many | 16 | CASIPMGAQGYSPLHF | TGTGCCAGCATCCCTATGGGGGCTCAGGGATATTCACCCCTCCACTTT
TRBD1 | TRBJ1-6 | TRBV19 | NA | 20 | CSSSKGQGVPTMSSSSPLHF | TGTTCCAGTAGTAAGGGACAGGGTGTTCCTACAATGAGCAGTTCTTCACCCCTCCACTTT
TRBD2 | TRBJ2-3 | TRBV20-1 | few | 16 | CSARDLTSGRADTQYF | TGCAGTGCTAGAGATCTAACGAGCGGGAGAGCAGATACGCAGTATTTT
TRBD1 | TRBJ2-5 | TRBV7-3 | many | 17 | CASSLTIWTGIGETQYF | TGTGCCAGCAGCTTAACGATCTGGACAGGGATTGGGGAGACCCAGTACTTC
NA | TRBJ2-7 | TRBV24-1 | NA | 13 | CATSDPPAYEQYF | TGTGCCACCAGTGATCCTCCAGCATACGAGCAGTACTTC
TRBD1 | TRBJ1-2 | TRBV6-4 | many | 13 | CASRDRANYGYTF | TGTGCCAGCAGGGACAGGGCAAACTATGGCTACACCTTC
TRBD2 | TRBJ2-1 | TRBV10-3 | few | 18 | CAISEYTGTSEQYNEQFF | TGTGCCATCAGTGAGTACACCGGGACTAGTGAACAGTACAATGAGCAGTTCTTC
NA | TRBJ1-3 | TRBV15 | few | 12 | CATSRDQNTIYF | TGTGCCACCAGCAGAGACCAAAACACCATATATTTT
NA | TRBJ2-5 | TRBV24-1 | NA | 14 | CATSDLGGRETLYF | TGTGCCACCAGTGATTTGGGAGGCCGAGAGACCCTGTACTTC
NA | TRBJ1-5 | TRBV19 | NA | 13 | CASSMEGSQPQHF | TGTGCCAGTAGTATGGAGGGTAGTCAGCCCCAGCATTTT
TRBD2 | TRBJ2-7 | TRBV11-2 | many | 17 | CASSLKWVRGGVYEQYF | TGTGCCAGCAGCTTAAAGTGGGTTCGGGGGGGTGTCTACGAGCAGTACTTC
TRBD2 | TRBJ2-1 | TRBV11-2 | many | 17 | CASSLRLALSSYNEQFF | TGTGCCAGCAGCCTTCGACTAGCGCTTAGCTCCTACAATGAGCAGTTCTTC
NA | TRBJ1-1 | TRBV7-2 | many | 14 | CASSLVGGSTEAFF | TGTGCCAGCAGCTTAGTGGGAGGGTCGACTGAAGCTTTCTTT
TRBD2 | TRBJ2-7 | TRBV5-1 | many | 14 | CASRIGGRDGEQYF | TGCGCCAGCCGCATAGGCGGGAGAGACGGCGAGCAGTACTTC
NA | TRBJ2-7 | TRBV6-5 | many | 12 | CASSYSRGEQYF | TGTGCCAGCAGTTATTCCAGGGGCGAGCAGTACTTC
NA | TRBJ1-1 | TRBV12-3/TRBV12-4 | once | 11 | CASVGNTEAFF | TGTGCCAGCGTGGGAAACACTGAAGCTTTCTTT
NA | TRBJ2-7 | TRBV29-1 | NA | 12 | CSVGGGSYEQYF | TGCAGCGTTGGAGGTGGCTCCTACGAGCAGTACTTC
TRBD2 | TRBJ2-7 | TRBV3-1 | NA | 15 | CASSQVLAGTYEQYF | TGTGCCAGCAGCCAAGTACTAGCGGGAACCTACGAGCAGTACTTC
NA | TRBJ1-1 | TRBV29-1 | few | 13 | CSVLDSMNTEAFF | TGCAGCGTCCTGGACAGCATGAACACTGAAGCTTTCTTT
NA | TRBJ1-2 | TRBV24-1 | NA | 14 | CATSDSGTDYGYTF | TGTGCCACCAGTGATTCAGGGACCGACTATGGCTACACCTTC
NA | TRBJ1-1 | TRBV6-5 | NA | 15 | CASSYFQGLNTEAFF | TGTGCCAGCAGTTACTTTCAGGGCCTGAACACTGAAGCTTTCTTT
NA | TRBJ2-3 | TRBV7-8 | NA | 14 | CASSLSGATDTQYF | TGTGCCAGCAGCTTATCCGGGGCCACAGATACGCAGTATTTT
NA | TRBJ2-7 | TRBV2 | few | 14 | CASSPQGGGYEQYF | TGTGCCAGCTCACCCCAGGGCGGCGGGTACGAGCAGTACTTC
NA | TRBJ1-2 | TRBV20-1 | NA | 8 | CSAPPFTF | TGCAGTGCACCCCCGTTCACCTTC
NA | TRBJ2-5 | TRBV7-9 | NA | 12 | CASSLVGLDQYF | TGTGCCAGCAGCTTAGTAGGACTTGACCAGTACTTC
NA | TRBJ1-6 | TRBV20-1 | few | 13 | CSASERVNSPLHF | TGCAGTGCTAGTGAAAGGGTAAATTCACCCCTCCACTTT
NA | TRBJ2-7 | TRBV5-1 | few | 11 | CASRESYEQYF | TGCGCCAGCAGGGAATCCTACGAGCAGTACTTC